One and the same sample provided the 14 T cell receptor beta chains below, sequenced in a study of regulatory T cells in long-lasting Graves disease. Time point indicated: newly diagnosed GD, antithyroid drugs for less than 3 months. The TCR library was made from RNA that had been extracted from PBMCs in TRIzol. For TCR beta, libraries came from iRepertoire HTBI primers and Arm-PCR of CDR3 regions. MiXCR, run by TCRdb on the multiplex PCR reads, gives a single entry per CDR3 protein. The sample contains 350,000 to 450,000 distinct CDR3 sequences, about 10% of which appear only once. The sample was also linked to a second study, of T cells in Graves' hyperthyroidism and ophthalmopathy.

Specimen: peripheral blood mononuclear cells (PBMCs), collected at new diagnosis, from a patient treated with antithyroid drugs. The receptor set was obtained from a woman aged 18-29 years with Graves disease.

This clonotype was observed a single time. V and J are TRBV10-2 and TRBJ2-7, with D possibly called TRBD1 or TRBD2 (5 bases each). This CDR3 region has 14 residues. V was clipped by 6 bases and J by 3 bases, with 15 bases between them. Germline CDR1 and CDR2: WSHSY and SAAADI. In nucleotides, the CDR3 is TGCGCCAGCAGGGACCCCGGGGACCTCTACGAGCAGTACTTC. This sequence encodes CASRDPGDLYEQYF.

This clonotype turned up a few times. A single base separates this from a much larger clone, so it may be a read error. The J gene is TRBJ1-5, the V gene TRBV20-1; D unclear. Germline V CDR1 and CDR2: DFQATT, SNEGSKA (reference sequence). CDR3 length: 12 residues. The CDR3 DNA is TGCAGTGGAGTATCGGTCAATCGGCCCCAGCATTTT. The encoded protein is CSGVSVNRPQHF.

The CDR3 is CSASPRGVTPKNIQYF. The CDR3 DNA reads TGCAGTGCTAGCCCCAGGGGGGTTACCCCCAAAAACATTCAGTACTTC. The chain has TRBV20-1 and TRBJ2-4, with D possibly being TRBD1 (7 bases). Germline CDR1 DFQATT, CDR2 SNEGSKA (reference sequence). There are 16 residues in the CDR3. Trimming cost V 3 bases and J 2 bases, with 17 bases left between them.

This clonotype showed up many times. The chain recombines TRBV28 with TRBJ1-6; D possibly corresponds to TRBD1 (5 bases). Germline values: CDR1 MDHEN, CDR2 SYDVKM. Trimming pared 5 bases from V and 7 bases from J, leaving 21 bases between. CDR3 length: 17 residues. CDR3 amino acids: CASSPLFWQGGNSPLHF. The CDR3 bases are TGTGCCAGCAGTCCCCTATTCTGGCAGGGCGGCAATTCACCCCTCCACTTT.

The V call is TRBV6-2 or TRBV6-3, the J call TRBJ2-3, with 9 nucleotides matching TRBD2. This CDR3 contains 16 residues. Germline-derived CDR1 and CDR2 are MNHEY and SVGEGT. The J segment lost 4 bases and the V segment lost 4 bases, leaving 9 bases of the junction unmatched. CDR3 amino acids: CASSFLGAGGADTQYF. DNA of the CDR3: TGTGCCAGCAGTTTCTTGGGAGCGGGGGGTGCAGATACGCAGTATTTT.

This clonotype was counted ten times or more. The J gene is TRBJ2-1, the V gene TRBV5-1; TRBD2 aligns across 11 bases. This CDR3 has 17 residues. Trimming removed 5 bases from V and 4 bases from J; junction bases left unmatched: 11. The V gene's germline CDR1 is SGHRS and CDR2 YFSETQ. The CDR3 loop reads CASRPLAGGSPYNEQFF. DNA of the CDR3: TGCGCCAGCAGACCGCTAGCGGGGGGCTCACCTTACAATGAGCAGTTCTTC.

This clonotype was recorded many times. The chain's CDR3 is CASTPATRPGLYGYTF. The CDR3 coding sequence is TGTGCCAGCACCCCGGCTACCCGCCCGGGCCTCTATGGCTACACCTTC. The chain recombines TRBV28 with TRBJ1-2; D ambiguous. The germline gives CDR1 MDHEN, CDR2 SYDVKM. V lost 7 bases to trimming and J lost 4 bases, with 22 bases between them. The CDR3 is 16 residues long.

At least ten counts were recorded for this clonotype. The rearrangement uses TRBV20-1 and TRBJ2-3; maybe TRBD2 (6 bases). This CDR3 contains 16 residues. Germline V gene lookup returns CDR1 DFQATT and CDR2 SNEGSKA (reference sequence). The V end lost 6 bases, the J end lost 4 bases, and 23 bases lay between the germline ends. As DNA, the CDR3 is TGCAGTGCCGGGGAACGGGACTCGAGTTTGGCAGATACGCAGTATTTT. Its protein product is CSAGERDSSLADTQYF.

This clonotype was detected many times. The chain joins TRBV20-1 to TRBJ2-1; weak D call: TRBD2 (6 bases). V lost 2 bases and J 4 bases, leaving 12 bases between the germline ends. Germline CDR1 and CDR2: DFQATT and SNEGSKA (reference sequence). This CDR3 has 14 amino acids. CDR3 DNA: TGCAGTGCTAGACATAGCGGAGGGTACAATGAGCAGTTCTTC. Its protein is CSARHSGGYNEQFF.

This clonotype has a handful of counts. This chain uses TRBV20-1 with TRBJ2-7, with unresolved D. Germline V lookup: CDR1 DFQATT, CDR2 SNEGSKA (reference sequence). There are 16 residues in the CDR3. The ends were cut back, 0 bases at V and 0 bases at J, with 15 bases in the middle. CDR3 sequence reads: CSARDTWFKGSYEQYF. Here the CDR3 DNA reads TGCAGTGCTAGAGATACGTGGTTCAAGGGCTCCTACGAGCAGTACTTC.

V gene TRBV6-2 or TRBV6-3 combines with J gene TRBJ2-3; D might be TRBD1 (6 bases). The CDR3 covers 14 residues. Trimming left V 5 bases short and J 5 bases short, with 14 bases between. Germline V lookup: CDR1 MNHEY, CDR2 SVGEGT. In nucleotides, the CDR3 is TGTGCCAGCAGTGAAGGGGTAGGGGGAGATACGCAGTATTTT. This gives the protein CASSEGVGGDTQYF.

Of note for this clonotype: Since no conserved phenylalanine or tryptophan closes the CDR3, a read error is the likely cause. No DNA is shown, since the ends of the CDR3 on it are uncertain; the CDR3 is the one TCRdb lists. The J gene is TRBJ2-5, the V gene TRBV29-1; the table calls TRBD2, which could not be checked here. Ends included, the CDR3 has 11 residues. Germline loops: CDR1 SQVTM, CDR2 ANQGSEA. CDR3 residues: CSVRLAGDLII.

This clonotype was seen just once. The rearrangement uses TRBV29-1 and TRBJ2-1; 8 bases match TRBD1. J gave up 7 bases and V 7 bases, and 12 bases lay outside the gene matches. The CDR3 is made up of 14 amino acids. The germline gives CDR1 SQVTM, CDR2 ANQGSEA. The CDR3: CSAGGGQGLNEQFF. CDR3 DNA sequence: TGCAGCGCCGGAGGAGGACAGGGTTTGAATGAGCAGTTCTTC.

A few counts support this clonotype. V usage is TRBV19 and J usage is TRBJ1-1; no reliable D call. CDR1 is LNHDA and CDR2 is SQIVND in the germline V gene (reference sequence). Trimming cost V 3 bases and J 2 bases, with 13 bases left between them. This CDR3 comprises 15 residues. CDR3 in DNA: TGTGCCAGTAGTATGCTTAGTCAGTTAAACACTGAAGCTTTCTTT. It codes for CASSMLSQLNTEAFF.